Sequencing of this TCR beta chain was carried out in a study of post-analysis software for immune sequencing data. As for the study in general: The patients showed relapsing-remitting, secondary progressive and progressive-relapsing multiple sclerosis courses.

CDR1 and CDR2 (germline): MNHEY, SVGEGT. The germline V and J ends were trimmed by 6 bases and 3 bases, with 9 bases remaining between them. This CDR3 contains 13 residues. General study results and limits: When patients were compared with controls, a handful of TRBV segments were more frequent, TRBV5-6, TRBV5-1 and TRBV20-1 among them.

This clonotype appeared a few times. Its antigen remains unknown. Carried by the TCR beta cDNA libraries were unique molecular identifiers. Via MiXCR, TCRdb re-called the PCR reads, giving one row per CDR3 protein. Here the sample spans about 190,000 distinct CDR3 sequences, roughly 30% being singletons. V usage is TRBV6-2 or TRBV6-3 and J usage is TRBJ1-5, with D unresolved. This sequence was found in a girl aged 2-17 years with multiple sclerosis. Sequenced: blood. The CDR3 spells CASSFGPNQPQHF. CDR3 DNA: TGTGCCAGCAGCTTCGGACCCAATCAGCCCCAGCATTTT.